The text below deals with one T cell receptor (beta chain). Its antigen is still unknown. No quality values exist for individual bases; no much larger clone is one base distant. The library was built by means of the immunoSEQ multiplex PCR assay. For the multiplex PCR, a mixture combining 60 forward primers for TCR Vbeta segments and 13 reverse primers for TCR Jbeta segments was used. The CDR3 region of rearranged TCR beta genes was amplified from genomic DNA by a multiplex PCR assay. On the Illumina HiSeq System, the amplified TCR beta libraries were sequenced as 87-base-pair reads. Regarding the original processing steps: Across the 666 repertoires, a later analysis counted roughly 77 million unique TCR beta chains, roughly 11 million of which were shared by at least two donors. A nearest-neighbor algorithm error-corrected the raw reads and collapsed the reads into unique sequences, merging closely related sequences to remove PCR and sequencing errors. Alignment of CDR3 sequences to IMGT reference sequences was used to assign V, D and J gene segments. For a sequence to be retained, at least a six-nucleotide match to both a V gene segment and a J gene segment was required. Rearrangements were classified as productive when the CDR3 lacked stop codons and remained in frame with V and J, and all other rearrangements were classified as non-productive. Following IMGT convention, CDR3 was defined as the stretch from the second conserved V-encoded cysteine up to the conserved J-encoded phenylalanine. The earlier analysis of roughly 590 of the donors excluded sequences that lacked an unambiguous match to a single V gene segment. An earlier analysis of fewer than 650 of the donors classified V segments as functional when productive rearrangements were above 56.7% and as segregating when the standard deviation between donors was above 5%. A statistical classification framework was developed to diagnose cytomegalovirus status using the catalog of TCR beta chain sequences. In a later analysis, TCR nucleotide sequences were compared against IMGT/GENE-DB human TR gene sequences so that V and J genes could be assigned. In a later analysis, CDR3 sequences and most-parsimonious VDJ recombination scenarios were assigned using the TCRdist pipeline. In a later analysis, each TCR beta chain was defined by its CDR3 amino acid sequence together with its V-gene family, and reads lacking a unique V-gene family were excluded. As a way to deal with suspected cross-contamination and a sequencing artifact, a later analysis dropped approximately 590 nucleotide sequences that were highly shared and had low generation probability. A later analysis calculated a clonal expansion index for each public chain from normalized within-repertoire ranks of inferred template counts. Generation probabilities in a later analysis came from a VDJ recombination model fitted to out-of-frame rearrangements, and those results were checked against IGoR. Hypergeometric tests were used in a later analysis to score TCR-TCR, TCR-HLA and TCR-CMV co-occurrence, with a repertoire-size bias correction applied to the TCR pairs. A later analysis estimated false discovery rates by permuting HLA or CMV assignments 20 times. In a later analysis, co-occurring TCRs were grouped using DBSCAN, with TCRdist sequence similarity added in when clustering inside HLA-allele-positive subsets. Repertoires with fewer than 30,000 or more than 120,000 public chains, plus five repertoires with anomalous nucleotide sharing, were excluded from co-occurrence clustering. TCRdb obtained this table from immuneACCESS and retained in-frame rearrangements with V and J assigned. These tables miss some clones; where compared with another copy, unresolved V genes account for less than half of the shortfall, and the remainder is unexplained. The V and J calls and clone size were taken over from that table, and D and trimming were inferred from the DNA. Here the sample has 90,000 to 120,000 clones; around 62% occur a single time. The ten biggest clones cover 3.5% to 4% of the sample.

This sample was taken from a study of cytomegalovirus exposure and HLA in healthy donors (dated by TCRdb to the late 2010s). The study in broad terms: In an earlier analysis of roughly 500 of the donors, roughly 300 Gb of sequence data and 117 million unique TCR beta sequences from 150 million to 200 million T cells were reported. Around 320 gigabases of sequencing data and approximately 93 million unique TCR sequences were included in an early release covering over 600 HLA-typed donors. Of the roughly 430 genotyped donors, roughly 80% fell in the genetic ancestry cluster associated with self-reported Caucasian donors. The study aimed to test whether cataloging public T cell receptors could reveal signatures of past pathogen exposure. Using immunosequencing, the study profiled T cell repertoires from fewer than 700 subjects and related those repertoires to cytomegalovirus serostatus. A separate validation cohort of over a hundred different subjects was used in addition to the roughly 700-subject first cohort. To predict cytomegalovirus infection status, the study combined high-throughput TCR immunosequencing, statistical association of individual TCRs with disease status, and machine learning. A later analysis re-examined previously published TCR beta repertoires from about 670 donors and added high-resolution HLA genotyping to investigate patterns of TCR occurrence. In the later analysis, no new phenotypic data were used to find candidate immune exposures; instead, reliance was placed on TCR beta sequences and their occurrence across donors. To decide whether each TCR beta V gene segment behaved as functional or pseudogenic, an earlier analysis of fewer than 750 of the donors relied on high-throughput TCR beta sequencing. Donor age, sex, ethnicity and CMV serostatus were collected together with the repertoire data. A later genetic analysis used genome-wide SNP genotypes for about three fifths of the roughly 700 donors, treating that subset as a discovery cohort. All discovery cohort repertoires had been generated using a single sequencing platform. Class I and class II HLA loci were covered by the typing at four-digit resolution. The number of typed donors differed by locus: about 629-630 for A, B, C, DRB1 and DQB1; 500 to 550 for DQA1; around 580 for DPA1; and around 490 for DPB1. About five DR-DQ haplotypes were treated as single units for association and clustering because of strong linkage in the cohort. Among almost 400 genotyped donors of the cohort, an average of about 240,000 unique TCR beta nucleotide sequences were sequenced per donor, approximately 20% of them non-productive. The study at large found these results: An association between a missense DCLRE1C variant and V-gene and J-gene trimming of TCR beta chains was found in a later genetic analysis and replicated in an independent cohort. In a later analysis, HLA-associated TCR beta chains were found to be more clonally expanded and to have lower generation probabilities than equally common non-associated chains. Most TCR sequences were observed very rarely across donors, whereas some public TCRs were present in many individuals. A further reported finding was that TCR beta sequences accurately predicted the HLA-A and HLA-B alleles for most subjects in the first cohort. The presence/absence analyses assumed that sequencing depth was roughly uniform across donors, and that assumption may not be true. Strong co-occurrence of HLA alleles, especially DR and DQ, made assigning TCR associations to individual alleles difficult. Compared with the roughly 670-donor mean, donors in an Asian-associated ancestry cluster had fewer N-insertions in productive TCRs, according to a later genetic analysis. A cluster of highly shared sequence variants was judged likely to represent a technical artifact of the sequencing pipeline. In vitro tests confirmed that a few of the cytomegalovirus-associated TCR beta chains recognize cytomegalovirus antigens. HLA typing was unavailable for some donors at each locus, so association tests used only the typed subset. The authors suggested that the approach could potentially be generalized to other disease states and immunological phenotypes. The classifier was reported to diagnose cytomegalovirus status with high specificity and sensitivity in both the original cohort and the validation cohort. Immune exposure information for the cohort was limited to CMV serostatus. According to a later analysis, TCR association rates differed among HLA loci, with DRB1 alleles showing the most associated TCRs and HLA-C alleles showing the fewest. In the study, some 180 TCR beta chains were listed as associated with cytomegalovirus. A later analysis found that most CMV-associated TCR beta chains appeared HLA-restricted, with HLA associations seemingly driven largely by CMV exposure. An earlier analysis of several hundred of the donors showed that most TCR beta V segments appeared in productive rearrangements either about 87% or about 30% of the time, which broadly matched IMGT annotations. In a later analysis, several top co-occurrence clusters were reported to appear linked to parvovirus B19, influenza, CMV and Epstein-Barr virus. Correlated functional status among segregating V segments might be attributable to linkage disequilibrium, but an unknown experimental factor could not be ruled out. At a false discovery rate of 0.05, a later analysis linked about 17,000 TCR beta sequences to specific HLA alleles. This cohort had only TCR beta chains sequenced, and the lack of alpha or paired-chain data limited which features could be detected. The earlier analysis of around 600 of the donors excluded about 16 rarely observed V segments, including chromosome 9 orphons, because counts were too low.

In total, fewer than 750 healthy bone marrow donors made up the cohort. Cohort members were all nominally healthy when sampled, although unrecorded immune exposures were likely present. The donor was CMV seropositive and belonged to the group of about 290 seropositive cohort members. Each donor provided a peripheral blood sample, and peripheral blood mononuclear cells were used for TCR beta sequencing. The Qiagen DNeasy Blood Extraction Kit was used to extract genomic DNA from the blood cell samples. This TCR was sampled from a young man in good health and CMV-seropositive. The sample was PBMCs.

The DNA sequence is TGCGCCAGCAGCCCGAGCTATCGACTGCCCGGGACTCCCTCCCCGTTTTTT. Its product reads: CASSPSYRLPGTPSPFF. This chain is built from TRBV5-1 and TRBJ2-2; TRBD2 could be the D gene, as 6 bases match. Taken from the germline V gene, the CDR1 and CDR2 loops are SGHRS and YFSETQ. V sheds 4 bases and J sheds 16 bases, leaving 32 bases between their ends. Including the terminal cysteine and phenylalanine, the CDR3 comprises 17 residues. Of all the DNA, just the CDR3 is kept, 51 bases in frame from base 1.